The clone carrying this T cell receptor (beta chain) was seen repeatedly, ten times or more. The antigen remains unidentified. Germline CDR1 reads MDHEN; CDR2 reads SYDVKM. V lost 4 bases and J lost 6, with 9 bases in between. The CDR3 length is 12 residues. The entry originates in a study of spatial heterogeneity in lung cancer. Across the whole study: Sequencing consistently turned up more beta-chain sequences than alpha-chain sequences.

The time point here: sample taken at primary tumor resection. Tumor, nontumor lung or frozen PBMC supplied whole RNA that was sequenced unsorted. Study results and limitations: Blood showed ubiquitous tumor TCRs more often at resection than at routine follow-up.

The study tagged each TCR cDNA molecule with a unique molecular identifier. One entry per CDR3 protein results from TCRdb running MiXCR on the 5' RACE reads. The sample has tens of thousands of distinct CDR3 sequences; about 5% are singletons. The J gene is TRBJ1-2, the V gene TRBV28; TRBD1 is a possible D gene (5 bases). The material was PBMCs, obtained at surgery. The TCR originated in a male donor with early-stage non-small cell lung cancer. The CDR3 sequence is CASSWDVDGYTF. CDR3 bases: TGTGCCAGCAGTTGGGACGTGGATGGCTACACCTTC.